These T cell receptor beta chains were read from a single sample in a study of cytomegalovirus exposure and HLA in healthy donors. Method: immunoSEQ multiplex PCR; TCRdb's copy keeps in-frame clones and lacks some. The data show roughly 77,000 clones, approximately 75% seen once. The sample comprised PBMCs. The receptors stem from a woman between 40 and 50 years old in good health and CMV-seropositive. The CDR3 runs from the conserved cysteine through the conserved F or W. D genes are given only for firm matches. Only some rows state a clone size, as once, few, many or a class for expanded clones.

D: TRBD1; V: TRBV30; J: TRBJ2-1; size: NA; CDR3: CAWSLGQGWNEQFF; DNA: TGTGCCTGGAGTTTAGGACAGGGGTGGAATGAGCAGTTCTTC
D: NA; V: TRBV19; J: TRBJ1-2; size: few; CDR3: CASTAQGNGYTF; DNA: TGTGCCAGTACCGCTCAGGGTAATGGCTACACCTTC
D: TRBD2; V: TRBV19; J: TRBJ2-7; size: NA; CDR3: CASSDVRTSSYEQYF; DNA: TGTGCCAGTAGTGATGTGCGGACTAGCTCCTACGAGCAGTACTTC
D: TRBD1; V: TRBV7-8; J: TRBJ2-5; size: once; CDR3: CASSKIGQGVGETQYF; DNA: TGTGCCAGCAGCAAAATAGGACAGGGGGTCGGGGAGACCCAGTACTTC
D: NA; V: TRBV11-2; J: TRBJ1-4; size: few; CDR3: CASSQVGAVGEKLFF; DNA: TGTGCCAGCAGCCAGGTGGGGGCCGTAGGCGAAAAACTGTTTTTT
D: TRBD1; V: TRBV6-4; J: TRBJ1-2; size: NA; CDR3: CASSDKETGGNYGYTF; DNA: TGTGCCAGCAGCGATAAGGAAACAGGGGGGAACTATGGCTACACCTTC
D: TRBD2; V: TRBV9; J: TRBJ2-7; size: NA; CDR3: CASSSRGGSYEQYF; DNA: TGTGCCAGCAGCTCACGCGGGGGGTCCTACGAGCAGTACTTC
D: TRBD1; V: TRBV6-5; J: TRBJ1-1; size: few; CDR3: CASSYSTRGLVAFF; DNA: TGTGCCAGCAGTTACTCGACCAGGGGGCTAGTGGCTTTCTTT
D: NA; V: TRBV29-1; J: TRBJ1-3; size: NA; CDR3: CSVGYGVSGNTIYF; DNA: TGCAGCGTTGGCTACGGAGTCTCTGGAAACACCATATATTTT
D: NA; V: TRBV7-2; J: TRBJ2-7; size: NA; CDR3: CASSSRNSEQYF; DNA: TGTGCCAGCAGCTCCAGGAATTCAGAGCAGTACTTC
D: NA; V: TRBV30; J: TRBJ1-1; size: NA; CDR3: CAYPRTDTEAFF; DNA: TGTGCTTACCCCCGGACAGACACTGAAGCTTTCTTT
D: NA; V: TRBV5-1; J: TRBJ1-5; size: NA; CDR3: CASSLGGQENQPQHF; DNA: TGCGCCAGCAGCTTGGGAGGGCAGGAGAATCAGCCCCAGCATTTT
D: NA; V: TRBV18; J: TRBJ2-1; size: NA; CDR3: CASSPPLNEQFF; DNA: TGTGCCAGCTCACCACCCTTAAATGAGCAGTTCTTC
D: NA; V: TRBV9; J: TRBJ2-7; size: NA; CDR3: CASSEGSAGNYEQYF; DNA: TGTGCCAGCAGCGAGGGTTCGGCGGGGAATTACGAGCAGTACTTC
D: TRBD2; V: TRBV4-1; J: TRBJ2-1; size: NA; CDR3: CASSQGLAGGRYNEQFF; DNA: TGCGCCAGCAGCCAGGGACTAGCGGGGGGCCGATATAATGAGCAGTTCTTC
D: NA; V: TRBV27; J: TRBJ2-2; size: NA; CDR3: CASSLWQNTGELFF; DNA: TGTGCCAGCAGTTTATGGCAGAACACCGGGGAGCTGTTTTTT
D: NA; V: TRBV6-1; J: TRBJ1-1; size: once; CDR3: CASSEGDLGAFF; DNA: TGTGCCAGCAGTGAAGGTGACTTAGGAGCTTTCTTT
D: NA; V: TRBV5-4; J: TRBJ2-3; size: NA; CDR3: CASSRDTRDTDTQYF; DNA: TGTGCCAGCAGCCGGGACACTCGGGACACAGATACGCAGTATTTT
D: TRBD2; V: TRBV2; J: TRBJ2-1; size: once; CDR3: CASSDRQGGGAQEQFF; DNA: TGTGCCAGCAGTGACCGACAGGGCGGGGGGGCCCAGGAGCAGTTCTTC
D: NA; V: TRBV15; J: TRBJ2-7; size: NA; CDR3: CATSRDWGPSYEQYF; DNA: TGTGCCACCAGCAGAGATTGGGGGCCTTCCTACGAGCAGTACTTC
D: NA; V: TRBV4-2; J: TRBJ2-5; size: NA; CDR3: CASSQDAHSGEQYF; DNA: TGTGCCAGCAGCCAAGACGCTCACTCTGGGGAGCAGTACTTC
D: TRBD1; V: TRBV14; J: TRBJ1-1; size: NA; CDR3: CASSPQGAWTEAFF; DNA: TGTGCCAGCAGCCCACAGGGGGCTTGGACTGAAGCTTTCTTT
D: TRBD1; V: TRBV5-6; J: TRBJ1-3; size: NA; CDR3: CASILQGENTIYF; DNA: TGTGCCAGCATCTTACAGGGGGAAAACACCATATATTTT
D: TRBD1; V: TRBV19; J: TRBJ2-3; size: NA; CDR3: CGTGSTDTQYF; DNA: TGCGGGACAGGTAGCACAGATACGCAGTATTTT
D: TRBD2; V: TRBV5-1; J: TRBJ2-5; size: NA; CDR3: CASSLLGTSGGETQYF; DNA: TGCGCCAGCAGCTTATTAGGGACTAGCGGGGGGGAGACCCAGTACTTC
D: TRBD1; V: TRBV25-1; J: TRBJ2-5; size: NA; CDR3: CASRVGTGGVETQYF; DNA: TGTGCCAGCAGGGTAGGGACAGGGGGCGTAGAGACCCAGTACTTC
D: TRBD1; V: TRBV19; J: TRBJ1-2; size: NA; CDR3: CASSIPYPQGAAGYTF; DNA: TGTGCCAGTAGTATTCCCTATCCACAGGGGGCGGCCGGCTACACCTTC
D: NA; V: TRBV7-3; J: TRBJ2-2; size: NA; CDR3: CASSPVDTGELFF; DNA: TGTGCCAGCAGCCCGGTGGACACCGGGGAGCTGTTTTTT
D: NA; V: TRBV7-6; J: TRBJ1-2; size: NA; CDR3: CASSFSVGVDGYTF; DNA: TGTGCCAGCAGCTTCTCGGTAGGGGTGGATGGCTACACCTTC
D: TRBD2; V: TRBV11-2; J: TRBJ2-5; size: NA; CDR3: CASSRGTSGGLQETQYF; DNA: TGTGCCAGCAGCCGCGGGACTAGCGGGGGCCTCCAAGAGACCCAGTACTTC
D: NA; V: TRBV15; J: TRBJ2-2; size: few; CDR3: CATRQEGAGELFF; DNA: TGTGCCACCAGACAGGAGGGTGCCGGGGAGCTGTTTTTT